Listed below are T cell receptor beta chains from one sample, sequenced in a study of CD8 T cells in ankylosing spondylitis. TCRdb ran MiXCR on the 5' RACE reads and lists one entry per CDR3 protein. In the table there are roughly 350,000 distinct CDR3 sequences, under 8.5% of which are singletons. Specimen: blood, either unsorted or a sorted T cell fraction (not recorded which). The receptors originated from a male donor with ankylosing spondylitis. The CDR3 runs from the conserved cysteine through the conserved F or W. A D gene is named only where the DNA matches it firmly. Not every row has a clone size; where given, it reads once, few, many or a size class.

TRBJ2-1,TRBD2,many,TRBV10-3,CATIVQGGRGNEQFF,TGTGCCACCATTGTCCAGGGCGGGAGAGGCAATGAGCAGTTCTTC
TRBJ2-7,TRBD2,.,TRBV20-1,CSARDLSSGAYEQYF,TGCAGTGCTAGAGATCTCAGTAGCGGGGCCTACGAGCAGTACTTC
TRBJ2-7,TRBD2,few,TRBV15,CATSRDSSGGYEQYF,TGTGCCACCAGCAGAGATAGTAGCGGGGGCTACGAGCAGTACTTC
TRBJ2-3,TRBD2,.,TRBV5-1,CASHLAGTDTQYF,TGCGCCAGCCATCTAGCGGGCACAGATACGCAGTATTTT
TRBJ2-6,.,.,TRBV18,CACSPRTGTSGANVLTF,TGTGCCTGCTCACCACGAACAGGGACCTCTGGGGCCAACGTCCTGACTTTC
TRBJ2-1,.,.,TRBV2,CASRDQLAFYNEQFF,TGTGCCAGCAGGGACCAACTAGCTTTCTACAATGAGCAGTTCTTC
TRBJ2-1,TRBD2,.,TRBV5-5,CASSLLLGRAGVDEQFF,TGTGCCAGCAGCTTACTGCTCGGACGGGCGGGAGTCGATGAGCAGTTCTTC
TRBJ1-3,TRBD1,few,TRBV5-1,CASSSTGDSGNTIYF,TGCGCCAGCAGCTCAACAGGGGACTCTGGAAACACCATATATTTT
TRBJ2-2,TRBD2,many,TRBV7-9,CASSKGLAGAGTGELFF,TGTGCCAGCAGCAAGGGTTTAGCGGGAGCGGGCACCGGGGAGCTGTTTTTT
TRBJ2-1,.,.,TRBV20-1,CSARDLVRVGNEQFF,TGCAGTGCTAGAGATCTCGTTAGGGTGGGTAATGAGCAGTTCTTC
TRBJ2-2,.,.,TRBV10-3,CATDSANTGELFF,TGTGCCACGGACAGCGCGAACACCGGGGAGCTGTTTTTT
TRBJ2-7,.,.,TRBV29-1,CSVEKPGIEQYF,TGCAGCGTTGAAAAGCCTGGAATCGAGCAGTACTTC
TRBJ2-7,.,many,TRBV12-3/TRBV12-4,CASSGGYEQYF,TGTGCCAGCAGCGGGGGATACGAGCAGTACTTC
TRBJ2-7,.,.,TRBV27,CASSFADTYEQYF,TGTGCCAGCAGTTTTGCGGACACCTACGAGCAGTACTTC
TRBJ2-7,TRBD2,.,TRBV28,CASSLWGLAERDYEQYF,TGTGCCAGCAGTTTATGGGGACTAGCGGAAAGGGACTACGAGCAGTACTTC
TRBJ2-3,.,few,TRBV5-1,CASSLETVGTDTQYF,TGCGCCAGCAGCTTGGAGACAGTGGGAACAGATACGCAGTATTTT
TRBJ1-2,.,many,TRBV29-1,CSADKALGGGDYGYTF,TGCAGCGCCGACAAGGCGCTCGGTGGTGGAGACTATGGCTACACCTTC
TRBJ2-7,TRBD1,.,TRBV7-3,CASSLSGEDRGYEQYF,TGTGCCAGCAGCTTATCTGGGGAGGACAGGGGCTACGAGCAGTACTTC
TRBJ2-3,TRBD2,.,TRBV9,CASSKTGTSGSINTQYF,TGTGCCAGCAGCAAAACCGGGACTAGCGGGAGCATAAATACGCAGTATTTT
TRBJ2-1,.,.,TRBV6-2/TRBV6-3,CASLGRSYNEQFF,TGTGCCAGTCTCGGCCGCTCCTACAATGAGCAGTTCTTC
TRBJ2-3,TRBD2,few,TRBV2,CAIVRLAVTDTQYF,TGTGCCATCGTGCGACTAGCGGTCACAGATACGCAGTATTTT
TRBJ1-6,.,many,TRBV5-1,CASSLDGQANSPLHF,TGCGCCAGCAGCTTGGATGGACAAGCGAATTCACCCCTCCACTTT
TRBJ1-1,.,.,TRBV5-1,CASSLGHRSEAFF,TGCGCCAGCAGCTTGGGGCATCGGTCTGAAGCTTTCTTT
TRBJ1-1,TRBD1,few,TRBV7-9,CASSTRTGDNTEAFF,TGTGCCAGCAGCACTAGGACAGGGGATAACACTGAAGCTTTCTTT
TRBJ1-4,.,many,TRBV7-6,CASSLRGPNEKLFF,TGTGCCAGCAGCTTAAGGGGCCCGAATGAAAAACTGTTTTTT
TRBJ2-1,TRBD2,.,TRBV24-1,CATSDTPSGVEQFF,TGTGCCACCAGTGATACTCCTAGCGGCGTTGAGCAGTTCTTC
TRBJ2-2,.,.,TRBV5-1,CASSSSARAHTGELFF,TGCGCCAGCAGCTCCTCCGCAAGGGCCCACACCGGGGAGCTGTTTTTT
TRBJ1-2,TRBD1,many,TRBV2,CASSPDRGYGYTF,TGTGCCAGCAGTCCGGACAGGGGATATGGCTACACCTTC
TRBJ2-1,.,.,TRBV11-2,CASSRGLNYNEQFF,TGTGCCAGCAGCCGAGGACTAAACTACAATGAGCAGTTCTTC
TRBJ2-4,TRBD2,.,TRBV4-3,CASSRSRASGSAKNIQYF,TGCGCCAGCAGCCGATCAAGGGCTAGCGGGAGCGCCAAAAACATTCAGTACTTC
TRBJ2-3,.,many,TRBV25-1,CASSELNTQYF,TGTGCCAGCAGTGAACTAAATACGCAGTATTTT
TRBJ2-5,TRBD1,many,TRBV29-1,CSVEDLSKPGGTQYF,TGCAGCGTTGAAGATCTGTCCAAGCCAGGGGGAACCCAGTACTTC
TRBJ2-3,.,.,TRBV6-2/TRBV6-3,CASSNSGPPGNTQYF,TGTGCCAGCAGTAATTCAGGGCCACCAGGGAATACGCAGTATTTT
TRBJ2-7,.,many,TRBV5-6,CASSGSGQGENEQYF,TGTGCCAGCAGCGGGTCGGGGCAGGGTGAGAACGAGCAGTACTTC
TRBJ1-2,.,many,TRBV2,CASSEPPGYGYTF,TGTGCCAGCAGTGAACCGCCCGGCTATGGCTACACCTTC
TRBJ2-1,TRBD2,few,TRBV7-2,CASSLLAGGREQFF,TGTGCCAGCAGCTTACTAGCGGGAGGGCGTGAGCAGTTCTTC
TRBJ2-7,TRBD1,few,TRBV11-2,CASSLIRGGHEQYF,TGTGCCAGCAGCTTAATTCGAGGGGGCCACGAGCAGTACTTC
TRBJ2-5,TRBD2,.,TRBV6-6,CASSRSGRETQYF,TGTGCCAGCAGTCGTAGCGGGAGAGAGACCCAGTACTTC
TRBJ2-1,.,many,TRBV20-1,CSAGLADGSDEQFF,TGCAGTGCAGGTCTGGCAGACGGCTCGGATGAGCAGTTCTTC
TRBJ2-3,TRBD2,few,TRBV7-9,CASSPGGLVSDTQYF,TGTGCCAGCAGCCCGGGGGGGCTAGTCAGCGATACGCAGTATTTT
TRBJ2-5,TRBD1,few,TRBV7-2,CASGSKGAETQYF,TGTGCCAGCGGCTCGAAGGGGGCGGAGACCCAGTACTTC
TRBJ2-3,TRBD2,.,TRBV7-8,CASSPNLAGGTDTQYF,TGTGCCAGCAGCCCAAATCTAGCGGGAGGAACAGATACGCAGTATTTT
TRBJ1-1,.,few,TRBV11-2,CASSPLLANTEAFF,TGTGCCAGCAGCCCACTGCTGGCGAACACTGAAGCTTTCTTT
TRBJ2-4,TRBD1,.,TRBV3-1,CASSLFGQGQNIQYF,TGTGCCAGCAGCCTATTTGGACAGGGGCAAAACATTCAGTACTTC
TRBJ2-1,.,few,TRBV11-1,CASSPLKRSSYNEQFF,TGTGCCAGCAGCCCACTAAAAAGGAGCTCCTACAATGAGCAGTTCTTC
TRBJ2-1,TRBD2,many,TRBV6-2/TRBV6-3,CASSLDGAGEYNEQFF,TGTGCCAGCAGTTTAGACGGGGCGGGAGAATACAATGAGCAGTTCTTC
TRBJ2-2,.,many,TRBV5-1,CASSAGTAPLNTGELFF,TGCGCCAGCAGCGCGGGGACAGCTCCTTTGAACACCGGGGAGCTGTTTTTT
TRBJ2-2,.,.,TRBV6-2/TRBV6-3,CASTTPGRTGELFF,TGTGCCAGCACGACCCCGGGGAGGACCGGGGAGCTGTTTTTT
TRBJ2-1,.,.,TRBV6-1,CASSATRLAEQFF,TGTGCCAGCAGCGCGACTAGACTCGCTGAGCAGTTCTTC
TRBJ2-1,TRBD1,few,TRBV28,CASSSGTGHEQFF,TGTGCCAGCAGTTCCGGGACAGGTCATGAGCAGTTCTTC
TRBJ2-1,TRBD2,.,TRBV20-1,CSASDTTSGYNEQFF,TGCAGTGCTAGTGATACGACTAGCGGATACAATGAGCAGTTCTTC
TRBJ2-5,TRBD2,few,TRBV3-1,CASSQTSGIGETQYF,TGTGCCAGCAGCCAGACTAGCGGGATCGGTGAGACCCAGTACTTC
TRBJ2-2,.,few,TRBV9,CASSLDLARNTGELFF,TGTGCCAGCAGCCTTGATCTGGCCCGAAACACCGGGGAGCTGTTTTTT
TRBJ2-2,.,many,TRBV5-1,CASSFTAGSGELFF,TGCGCCAGCAGCTTCACTGCGGGGTCCGGGGAGCTGTTTTTT
TRBJ2-7,TRBD2,few,TRBV7-2,CASSFSGTSGSYEQYF,TGTGCCAGCAGCTTCTCCGGGACTAGCGGGAGTTACGAGCAGTACTTC
TRBJ2-6,.,.,TRBV6-1,CASGRASGANVLTF,TGTGCCAGCGGCAGGGCCTCTGGGGCCAACGTCCTGACTTTC
TRBJ2-7,.,.,TRBV7-8,CASSLDQPGENGQYF,TGTGCCAGCAGCTTAGACCAGCCGGGGGAGAACGGGCAGTACTTC